This TCR beta chain originates from a study of shared clonotypes between healthy human individuals (dated by TCRdb to 2020 to 2022). In the study overall: The cohort comprised a couple of women and a few men aged 18 to 49 years. Per donor, three plates each were used for CD4 naive and CD4 memory, two for CD8 naive, and one for CD8 memory. Different laboratories and diverse techniques were used to prepare libraries and sequence TCR repertoires, to increase sequencing depth and limit assay-specific biases. Leukapheresis yielded between about 0.85 and 9.5 billion PBMCs per donor. To estimate repertoire size and how much clonotypes are shared between individuals, the study performed deep sequencing of blood TCR repertoires from 4 to 6 healthy adults. The full study reports these points: Rarefaction of sorted-subset datasets indicated incomplete sequencing despite the large sequencing depth. Clonotypes shared by all four sorted-subset donors showed higher generation probabilities than non-shared clonotypes. The genetic and exposure-history diversity represented was limited by the small number of donors. About 5% of naive CD4, roughly 3.5% of naive CD8, approximately 2.2% of memory CD4, and about 0.4% of memory CD8 clonotypes were shared across a few donors. Naive subsets generally had larger estimated clonotype richness than memory subsets did. Pairwise subsampling indicated that sequencing depth was expected to affect the degree of clonotype sharing among donors. Sampling was restricted to blood, and TCR repertoires in tissues likely differ from the TCR repertoires found in blood.

The donors were healthy, HIV-negative adults with no recently reported acute infections or vaccinations. Every donor was a Caucasian adult residing in Nashville, Tennessee, USA. Magnetic negative selection was used to enrich CD4+ T cells, after which naive cells were positively selected on CD45RA and the negative fraction became the memory subset. After blood collection by leukapheresis, PBMCs were isolated using Ficoll-Histopaque density gradient centrifugation and then cryopreserved in the vapor phase of liquid nitrogen. Purity and quantity of every magnetically sorted T cell population were checked by analytical flow cytometry. Genomic DNA was isolated from each sorted fraction and quantified by UV absorbance on a Nanodrop 2000c. Of note for this clone: This receptor's antigen is unknown. Base qualities are not at hand, and no much larger clone is one base apart.

Using the deep immunoSEQ assay, TCR CDR3 regions were amplified from genomic DNA by multiplex PCR. Extracted genomic DNA from each cell subset was spread evenly across all wells of several immunoSEQ 96-well plates, with each plate serving as a replicate. Each replicate PCR for sorted subsets received roughly 200 ng genomic DNA, equal to roughly 30,000 T cell genomes. Purified libraries were measured with a Qubit 3.0 fluorometer, size-checked on a Bioanalyzer 2100, and measured again with the KAPA Library Quantification kit. Every immunoSEQ 96-well plate was sequenced on a separate single-read 150-cycle Illumina NextSeq 550 flow cell. The original methods were these. Because only junctional sequences without quality scores were contained in the immunoSEQ output, filtering matching that applied to full-length reads could not be performed. To assign V/J genes and CDR3, sequences were annotated using PyIR, a Python wrapper for IgBLAST v1.9, with IMGT germline references. Reads were removed for weak V/J assignments (E-value above 1e-6), missing CDR3, stop codons, out-of-frame junctions, or ambiguous translated residues. A V3J clonotype was defined by an identical inferred V gene, J gene, and CDR3 amino acid sequence. Percentage overlap between repertoires was computed as shared unique clonotypes divided by the size of the smaller repertoire. Repertoire richness was assessed with RTK rarefaction, the Chao1 estimator, and Recon v2.1 estimates of unobserved clonotypes. For all TCRbeta clonotypes obtained by the gDNA method from a handful of donors, generation probabilities were computed with OLGA. Not all clones reach the TCRdb copy of this immuneACCESS table, which keeps in-frame sequences only. Checked studies attribute under half of the gap to unresolved V genes and leave the rest unexplained. V, J and clone size were drawn from that table, and D and trimming were deduced from the DNA. The sample table shows some 2.1 million clones, and 85% to 95% are seen once. The top ten constitute about 0.13% of the sample.

CDR1 and CDR2 are read off the germline V gene as MGHRA and YSYEKL. Including the terminal cysteine and phenylalanine, the CDR3 comprises 15 residues. Kept here is only the CDR3 DNA, which spans 45 bases and is read in frame from base 1. Compared with germline, V lacks 4 bases and J lacks 3 bases; bases without a gene match: 7. This sequence uses TRBV4-1 and TRBJ2-3, with TRBD2 identical over 7 junction bases. Sequenced input: naive CD4+ T cells sorted from blood. Sample cell subset or site, as interpreted from the label and publication: CD45RA+ positively selected. This clonotype was obtained from a man between 18 and 35 years old in good health. The CDR3 has the sequence CASSLLGGSTDTQYF. The base sequence is TGCGCCAGCAGCCTCCTCGGCGGGAGTACAGATACGCAGTATTTT.